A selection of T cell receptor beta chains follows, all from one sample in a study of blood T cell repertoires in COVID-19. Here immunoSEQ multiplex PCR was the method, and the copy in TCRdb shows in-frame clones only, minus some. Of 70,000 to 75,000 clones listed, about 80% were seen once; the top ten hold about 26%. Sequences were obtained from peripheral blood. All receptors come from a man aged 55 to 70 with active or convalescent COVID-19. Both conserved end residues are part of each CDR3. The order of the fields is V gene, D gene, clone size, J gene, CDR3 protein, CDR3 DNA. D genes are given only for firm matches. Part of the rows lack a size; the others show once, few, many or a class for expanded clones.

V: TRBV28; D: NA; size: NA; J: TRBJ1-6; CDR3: CASEGTNNSPLHF; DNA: TGTGCCAGCGAAGGGACAAATAATTCACCCCTCCACTTT
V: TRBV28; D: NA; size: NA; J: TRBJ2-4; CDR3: CASTLSSFDIQYF; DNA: TGTGCCAGCACCCTGTCGAGTTTTGACATTCAGTACTTC
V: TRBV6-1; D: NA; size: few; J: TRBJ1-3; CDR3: CASSEGDSGNTIYF; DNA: TGTGCCAGCAGTGAAGGCGACTCTGGAAACACCATATATTTT
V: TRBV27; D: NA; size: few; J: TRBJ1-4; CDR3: CAPLWGQMRKLFF; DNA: TGTGCCCCCTTATGGGGACAAATGAGGAAACTGTTTTTT
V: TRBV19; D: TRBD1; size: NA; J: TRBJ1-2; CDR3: CASKLSGGFYGYTF; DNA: TGTGCCAGTAAACTATCAGGGGGCTTTTATGGCTACACCTTC
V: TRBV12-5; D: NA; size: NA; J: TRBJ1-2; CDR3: CASGLEGVGGYTF; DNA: TGTGCTAGTGGTTTGGAGGGGGTAGGTGGCTACACCTTC
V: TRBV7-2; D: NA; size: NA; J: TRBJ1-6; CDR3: CASSLEWGQNSPLHF; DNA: TGTGCCAGCAGCTTAGAGTGGGGCCAAAATTCACCCCTCCACTTT
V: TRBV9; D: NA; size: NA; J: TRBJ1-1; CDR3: CASSVVSGSTEAFF; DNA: TGTGCCAGCAGCGTAGTGTCGGGGAGCACTGAAGCTTTCTTT
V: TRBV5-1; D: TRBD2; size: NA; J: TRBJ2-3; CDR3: CASSSYGGITDTQYF; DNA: TGCGCCAGCAGCTCTTACGGGGGGATCACAGATACGCAGTATTTT
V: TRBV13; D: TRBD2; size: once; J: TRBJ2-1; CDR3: CASSRDYNNEQFF; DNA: TGTGCCAGCAGCCGGGACTATAACAATGAGCAGTTCTTC
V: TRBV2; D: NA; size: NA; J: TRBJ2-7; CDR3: CASSRSYEQYF; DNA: TGTGCCAGCAGTCGTAGCTACGAGCAGTACTTC
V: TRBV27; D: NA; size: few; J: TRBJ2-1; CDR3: CASTPWSGRTNEQFF; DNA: TGTGCCAGCACCCCTTGGTCTGGCAGAACCAATGAGCAGTTCTTC
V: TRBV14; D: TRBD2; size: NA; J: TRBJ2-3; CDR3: CASSQALAGRADTQYF; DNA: TGTGCCAGCAGCCAAGCGCTAGCGGGGAGGGCAGATACGCAGTATTTT
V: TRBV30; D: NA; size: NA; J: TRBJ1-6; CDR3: CAWSVLRGSYNSPLHF; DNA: TGTGCCTGGAGTGTACTTCGAGGGTCCTATAATTCACCCCTCCACTTT
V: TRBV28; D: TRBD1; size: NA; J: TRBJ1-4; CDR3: CASRRQGAEKLFF; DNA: TGTGCCAGCAGACGTCAGGGGGCAGAAAAACTGTTTTTT
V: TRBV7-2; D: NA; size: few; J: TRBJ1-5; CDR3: CASSPSSGYSNQPQHF; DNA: TGTGCCAGCAGCCCTAGTAGTGGGTATAGCAATCAGCCCCAGCATTTT
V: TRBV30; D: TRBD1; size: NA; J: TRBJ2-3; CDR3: CARGTGTGTDTQYF; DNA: TGTGCCCGGGGGACAGGAACGGGCACAGATACGCAGTATTTT
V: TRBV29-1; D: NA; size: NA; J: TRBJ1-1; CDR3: CSAAEVAGRTEAFF; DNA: TGCAGCGCCGCGGAGGTGGCCGGTAGGACTGAAGCTTTCTTT
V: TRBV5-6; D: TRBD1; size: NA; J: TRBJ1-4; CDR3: CASSSGTGETNEKLFF; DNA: TGTGCCAGCAGTTCCGGGACAGGGGAAACTAATGAAAAACTGTTTTTT
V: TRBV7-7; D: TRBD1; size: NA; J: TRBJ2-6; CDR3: CASSPGWDRESGANVLTF; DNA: TGTGCCAGCAGCCCGGGGTGGGACAGGGAATCTGGGGCCAACGTCCTGACTTTC
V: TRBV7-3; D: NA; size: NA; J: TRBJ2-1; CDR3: CASSLEVYRARGIYNEQFF; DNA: TGTGCCAGCAGCTTAGAGGTCTACAGGGCAAGAGGGATCTACAATGAGCAGTTCTTC
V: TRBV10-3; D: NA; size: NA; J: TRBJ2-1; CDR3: CAIFRSSYNEQFF; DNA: TGTGCCATCTTCCGGAGCTCCTACAATGAGCAGTTCTTC
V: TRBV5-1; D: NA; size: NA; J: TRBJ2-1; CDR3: CASSRSEQREQFF; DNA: TGCGCCAGCAGCCGATCTGAGCAACGTGAGCAGTTCTTC
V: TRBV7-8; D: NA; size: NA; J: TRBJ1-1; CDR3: CASSLAPGNTEAFF; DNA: TGTGCCAGCAGCTTAGCTCCAGGGAACACTGAAGCTTTCTTT
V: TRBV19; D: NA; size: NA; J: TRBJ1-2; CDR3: CASSAGDHYGYTF; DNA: TGTGCCAGTAGTGCAGGGGATCACTATGGCTACACCTTC
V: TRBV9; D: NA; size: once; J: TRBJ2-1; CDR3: CASSGRGNSYNEQFF; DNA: TGTGCCAGCAGCGGACGGGGTAACTCCTACAATGAGCAGTTCTTC
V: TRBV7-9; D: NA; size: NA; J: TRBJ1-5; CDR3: CASSLSSQGPSNQPQHF; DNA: TGTGCCAGCAGCTTATCTAGTCAGGGGCCTAGCAATCAGCCCCAGCATTTT
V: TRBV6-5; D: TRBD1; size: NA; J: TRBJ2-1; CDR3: CASSYSSRGLYNEQFF; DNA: TGTGCCAGCAGTTACTCGAGCAGGGGGCTTTACAATGAGCAGTTCTTC
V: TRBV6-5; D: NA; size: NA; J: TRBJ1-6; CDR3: CASSYGSSYNSPLHF; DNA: TGTGCCAGCAGTTACGGGAGCTCCTATAATTCACCCCTCCACTTT
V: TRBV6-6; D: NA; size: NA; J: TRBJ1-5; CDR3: CASSYPQGFNQPQHF; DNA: TGTGCCAGCAGTTACCCCCAGGGATTCAATCAGCCCCAGCATTTT
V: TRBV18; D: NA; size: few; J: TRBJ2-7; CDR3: CASSPLGDEQYF; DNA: TGTGCCAGCTCACCATTAGGAGACGAGCAGTACTTC
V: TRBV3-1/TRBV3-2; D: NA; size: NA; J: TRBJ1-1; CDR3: CASSPPGPRTEAFF; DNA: TGTGCCAGCAGCCCTCCAGGGCCCCGGACTGAAGCTTTCTTT
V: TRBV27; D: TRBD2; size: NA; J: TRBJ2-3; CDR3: CASSLKGLALRADTQYF; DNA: TGTGCCAGCAGTTTAAAAGGACTAGCGCTCCGAGCAGATACGCAGTATTTT
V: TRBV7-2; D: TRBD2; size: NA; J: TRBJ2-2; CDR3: CASREAGVTGELFF; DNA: TGTGCCAGCAGGGAAGCGGGGGTAACCGGGGAGCTGTTTTTT
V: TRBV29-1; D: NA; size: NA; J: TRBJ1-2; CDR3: CSVEGVVDGYGYTF; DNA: TGCAGCGTTGAGGGAGTGGTGGACGGCTATGGCTACACCTTC
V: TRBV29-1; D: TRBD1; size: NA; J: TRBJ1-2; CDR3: CSAQGGQGVGYGYTF; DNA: TGCAGCGCTCAAGGAGGGCAGGGGGTAGGGTATGGCTACACCTTC
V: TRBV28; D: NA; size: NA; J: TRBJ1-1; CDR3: CASSLGGNLNTEAFF; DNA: TGTGCCAGCAGTTTAGGGGGGAACCTAAACACTGAAGCTTTCTTT
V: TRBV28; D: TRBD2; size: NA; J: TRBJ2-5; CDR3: CASRPRPGLADQYQETQYF; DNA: TGTGCCAGCAGGCCCAGACCGGGACTAGCGGACCAGTACCAAGAGACCCAGTACTTC
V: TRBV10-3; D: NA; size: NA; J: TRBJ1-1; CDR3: CAISEFPVTEAFF; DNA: TGTGCCATCAGTGAGTTCCCCGTGACTGAAGCTTTCTTT
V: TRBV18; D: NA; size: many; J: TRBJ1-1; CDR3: CASSPGIRNTEAFF; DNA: TGTGCCAGCTCGCCCGGGATAAGGAACACTGAAGCTTTCTTT
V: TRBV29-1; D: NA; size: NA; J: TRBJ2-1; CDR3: CSVDVAGSGNEQFF; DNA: TGCAGCGTTGACGTGGCGGGGAGTGGCAATGAGCAGTTCTTC